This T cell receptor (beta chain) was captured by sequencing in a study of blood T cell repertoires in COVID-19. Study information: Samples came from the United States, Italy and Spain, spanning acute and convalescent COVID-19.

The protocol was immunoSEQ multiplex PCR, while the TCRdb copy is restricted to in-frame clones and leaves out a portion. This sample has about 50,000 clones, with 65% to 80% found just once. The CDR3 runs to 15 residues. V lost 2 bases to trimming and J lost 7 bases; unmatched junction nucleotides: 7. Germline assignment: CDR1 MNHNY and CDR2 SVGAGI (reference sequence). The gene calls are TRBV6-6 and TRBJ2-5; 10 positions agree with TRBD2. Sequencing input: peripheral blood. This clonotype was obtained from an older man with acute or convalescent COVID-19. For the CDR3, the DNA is TGTGCCAGCAGTTACCCCCTAGCGGGGGTAGGGACCCAGTACTTC. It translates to CASSYPLAGVGTQYF.